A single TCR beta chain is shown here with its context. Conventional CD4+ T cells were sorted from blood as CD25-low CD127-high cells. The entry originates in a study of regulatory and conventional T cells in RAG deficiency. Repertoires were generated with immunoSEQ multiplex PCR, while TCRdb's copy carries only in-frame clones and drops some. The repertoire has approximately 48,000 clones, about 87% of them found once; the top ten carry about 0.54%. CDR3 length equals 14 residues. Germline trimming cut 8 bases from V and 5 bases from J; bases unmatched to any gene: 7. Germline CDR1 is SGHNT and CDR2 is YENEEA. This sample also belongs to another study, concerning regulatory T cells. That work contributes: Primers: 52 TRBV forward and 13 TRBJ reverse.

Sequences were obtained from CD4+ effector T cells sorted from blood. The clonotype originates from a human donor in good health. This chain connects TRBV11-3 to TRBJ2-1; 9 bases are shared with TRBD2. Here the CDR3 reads CASGSLAGNNEQFF. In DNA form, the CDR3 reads TGTGCCAGCGGGTCTCTAGCGGGAAACAATGAGCAGTTCTTC.